The 9 T cell receptor beta chains in this list originate from one sample, sequenced in a study of STAT5B mutations in CD4+ large granular lymphocyte leukemia. This table comes from immunoSEQ multiplex PCR, and its TCRdb copy is limited to in-frame clones, with some not included. The table shows under 40,000 clones, with around two thirds occurring only once. Sequencing input: CD4+ T cells from blood buffy coats. These TCRs come from a human donor in good health.

This clone was counted a single time. The chain couples TRBV5-8 to TRBJ2-1; 8 nucleotides match TRBD1. The V segment lost 4 bases and the J segment 0 bases; nucleotides outside the gene matches: 6. The CDR3 runs to 16 residues. In germline, CDR1 is SGHTS, CDR2 YDEGEE. CDR3 nucleotides: TGTGCCAGCAGCCAGACAGGGGAACTCTCCTACAATGAGCAGTTCTTC. Amino acid sequence: CASSQTGELSYNEQFF.

The CDR3 nucleotides read TGTGCCAGCAGCCCGGGACAGGGGGCTTTTACAGATACGCAGTATTTT. Protein sequence: CASSPGQGAFTDTQYF. This rearrangement joins TRBV7-9 to TRBJ2-3, with 12 bases lining up with TRBD1. The CDR3 is made up of 16 amino acids. CDR1 SEHNR and CDR2 FQNEAQ come from the germline V gene (reference sequence). V lost 5 bases and J lost 3; bases outside the gene matches: 6.

This clone has more than one count but fewer than ten. The chain uses TRBV29-1 and TRBJ1-1; D gene unclear. The CDR3 loop spans 11 amino acids. Germline CDR1 SQVTM, CDR2 ANQGSEA. The ends were cut back, 3 bases at V and 2 bases at J, with 4 bases in the middle. CDR3 nucleotides: TGCAGCGTTGAGGGAAACACTGAAGCTTTCTTT. Encoded protein: CSVEGNTEAFF. Drawing the rest from reference TRBV29-1 and TRBJ1-1, the complete variable domain is SAVISQKPSRDICQRGTSLTIQCQVDSQVTMMFWYRQQPGQSLTLIATANQGSEATYESGFVIDKFPISRPNLTFSTLTVSNMSPEDSSIYLCSVEGNTEAFFGQGTRLTVV.

This chain uses TRBV29-1 with TRBJ1-6; 8 bases map to TRBD1. The junction had 5 bases not matched to a gene; V was cut back by 6 bases and J by 7 bases. Per the germline V gene, CDR1 is SQVTM and CDR2 is ANQGSEA. This CDR3 is 13 amino acids long. CDR3 in DNA: TGCAGCGTCCGGACAGGGCAGAATTCACCCCTCCACTTT. Amino acids: CSVRTGQNSPLHF.

The chain has TRBV11-2 and TRBJ1-1, with D hard to call. Trimming removed 0 bases at V and 6 bases at J, with 8 bases between. This CDR3 region has 13 residues. Looked up from germline, CDR1 is SGHAT and CDR2 is FQNNGV. The CDR3 DNA reads TGTGCCAGCAGCTTAGAGGTAACCTCTGAAGCTTTCTTT. It is translated as CASSLEVTSEAFF.

CDR3 protein: CASSGGGGTHEQYF. CDR3 sequence (DNA): TGTGCCAGCAGTGGCGGAGGGGGAACCCACGAGCAGTACTTC. The chain employs TRBV6-1 and TRBJ2-7, with D perhaps TRBD1 or TRBD2 (6 bases each). V gave up 4 bases and J gave up 5 bases, with 15 bases separating them. The V gene's germline CDR1 is MNHNS and CDR2 SASEGT. This CDR3 is 14 amino acids long.

V gene TRBV30 combines with J gene TRBJ1-3; D not resolved. V lost 5 bases to trimming and J lost 7 bases, with 15 bases between them. The length of the CDR3 is 13 residues. From germline, CDR1 is GTSNPN and CDR2 SVGIG (reference sequence). This chain's CDR3 is CAWVVGKRNTIYF. The CDR3 DNA reads TGTGCCTGGGTGGTGGGGAAGAGGAACACCATATATTTT.

This clone was counted between two and nine times. The CDR3 protein is CASSARDRGNQPQHF. The CDR3, as DNA: TGTGCCAGCAGTGCACGGGACAGGGGCAATCAGCCCCAGCATTTT. This chain uses TRBV9 with TRBJ1-5; TRBD1 aligns across 9 bases. Germline V gives CDR1 SGDLS, CDR2 YYNGEE. J gave up 2 bases and V 5 bases, and 5 bases lay outside the gene matches. This CDR3 is 15 amino acids long.

The chain uses TRBV28 and TRBJ1-2; no reliable D call. This CDR3 region has 14 residues. V shed 6 bases and J shed 4 bases, with 15 bases lying between them. CDR1 is MDHEN, CDR2 SYDVKM, per germline. CDR3 DNA: TGTGCCAGCAGACCGCCCGGACCTGGCTATGGCTACACCTTC. Amino acids: CASRPPGPGYGYTF.